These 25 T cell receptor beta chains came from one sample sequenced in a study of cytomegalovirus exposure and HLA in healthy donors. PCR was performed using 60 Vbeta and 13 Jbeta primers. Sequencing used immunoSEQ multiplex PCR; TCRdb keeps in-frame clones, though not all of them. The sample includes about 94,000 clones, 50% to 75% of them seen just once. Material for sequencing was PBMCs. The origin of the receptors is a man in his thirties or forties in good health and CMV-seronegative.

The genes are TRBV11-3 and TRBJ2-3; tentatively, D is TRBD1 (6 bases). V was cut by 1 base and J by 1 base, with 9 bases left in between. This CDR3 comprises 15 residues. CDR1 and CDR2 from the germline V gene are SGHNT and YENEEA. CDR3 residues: CASSLVAGGTDTQYF. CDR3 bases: TGTGCCAGCAGCTTAGTCGCAGGGGGCACAGATACGCAGTATTTT.

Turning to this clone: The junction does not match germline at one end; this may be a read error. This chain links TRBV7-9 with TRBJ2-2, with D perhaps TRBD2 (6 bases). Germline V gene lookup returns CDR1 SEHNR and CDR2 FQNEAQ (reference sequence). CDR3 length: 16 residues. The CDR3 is CSSSLRAGTNTGELLF. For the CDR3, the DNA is TGTTCCAGCAGCTTAAGGGCGGGGACGAACACCGGGGAGCTGCTTTTT.

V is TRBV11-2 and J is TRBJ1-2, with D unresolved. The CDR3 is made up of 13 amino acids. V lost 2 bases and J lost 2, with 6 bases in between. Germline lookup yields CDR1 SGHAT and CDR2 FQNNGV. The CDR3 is CASSLNSNYGYTF. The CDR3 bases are TGTGCCAGCAGCTTAAACAGCAACTATGGCTACACCTTC.

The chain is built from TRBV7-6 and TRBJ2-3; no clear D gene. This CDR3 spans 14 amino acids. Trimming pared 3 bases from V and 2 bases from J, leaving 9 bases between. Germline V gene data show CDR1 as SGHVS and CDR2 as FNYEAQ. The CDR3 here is CASSLSVFTDTQYF. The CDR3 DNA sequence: TGTGCCAGCAGCTTGAGCGTTTTCACAGATACGCAGTATTTT.

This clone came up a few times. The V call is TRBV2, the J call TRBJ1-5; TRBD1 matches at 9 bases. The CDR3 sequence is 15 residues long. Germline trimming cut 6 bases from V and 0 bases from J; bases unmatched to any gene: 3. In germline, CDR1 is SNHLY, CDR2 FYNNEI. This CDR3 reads CASRGTGTSNQPQHF. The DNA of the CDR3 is TGTGCCAGCAGGGGGACAGGGACTAGCAATCAGCCCCAGCATTTT.

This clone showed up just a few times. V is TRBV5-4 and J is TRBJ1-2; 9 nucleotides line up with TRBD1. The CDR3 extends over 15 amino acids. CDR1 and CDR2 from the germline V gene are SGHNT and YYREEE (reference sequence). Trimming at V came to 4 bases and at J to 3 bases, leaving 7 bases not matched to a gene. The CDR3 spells CASSKGQGRDYGYTF. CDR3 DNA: TGTGCCAGCAGCAAAGGACAGGGGAGGGACTATGGCTACACCTTC.

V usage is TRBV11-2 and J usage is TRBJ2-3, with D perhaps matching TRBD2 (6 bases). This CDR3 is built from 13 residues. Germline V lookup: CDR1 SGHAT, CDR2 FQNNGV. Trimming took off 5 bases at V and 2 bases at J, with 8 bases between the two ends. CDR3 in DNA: TGTGCCAGCAGCGCGGGGCTCACAGATACGCAGTATTTT. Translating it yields CASSAGLTDTQYF. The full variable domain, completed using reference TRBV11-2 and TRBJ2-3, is EAGVAQSPRYKIIEKRQSVAFWCNPISGHATLYWYQQILGQGPKLLIQFQNNGVVDDSQLPKDRFSAERLKGVDSTLKIQPAKLEDSAVYLCASSAGLTDTQYFGPGTRLTVL.

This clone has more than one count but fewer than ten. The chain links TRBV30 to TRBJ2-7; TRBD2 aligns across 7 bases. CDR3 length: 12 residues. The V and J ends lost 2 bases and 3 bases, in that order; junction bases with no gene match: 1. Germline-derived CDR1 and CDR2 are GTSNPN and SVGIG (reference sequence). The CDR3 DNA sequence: TGTGCCTGGAGTTGGGGGGGCTACGAGCAGTACTTC. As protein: CAWSWGGYEQYF.

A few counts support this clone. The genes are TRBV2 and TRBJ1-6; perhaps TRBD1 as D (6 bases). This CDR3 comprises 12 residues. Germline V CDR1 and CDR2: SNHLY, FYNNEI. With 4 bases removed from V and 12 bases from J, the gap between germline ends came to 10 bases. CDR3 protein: CASSATGRPLHF. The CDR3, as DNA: TGTGCCAGCAGTGCCACAGGGAGACCCCTCCACTTT.

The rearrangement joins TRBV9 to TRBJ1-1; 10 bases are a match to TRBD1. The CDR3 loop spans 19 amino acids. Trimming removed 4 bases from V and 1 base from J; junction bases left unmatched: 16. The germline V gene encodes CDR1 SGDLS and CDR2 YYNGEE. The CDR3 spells CASSPPRGRGTGANTEAFF. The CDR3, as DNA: TGTGCCAGCAGCCCACCCAGAGGGAGGGGGACAGGGGCGAACACTGAAGCTTTCTTT.

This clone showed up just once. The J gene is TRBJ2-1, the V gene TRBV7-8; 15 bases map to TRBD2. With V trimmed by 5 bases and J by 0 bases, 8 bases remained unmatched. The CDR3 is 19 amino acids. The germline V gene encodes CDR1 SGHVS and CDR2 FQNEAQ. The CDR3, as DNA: TGTGCCAGCAGCCCATGGACTAGCGGGAGGGGGAGCTCCTACAATGAGCAGTTCTTC. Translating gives CASSPWTSGRGSSYNEQFF.

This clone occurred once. The CDR3 protein is CATTPILAGPPWDEQYF. The CDR3 bases are TGTGCCACCACGCCCATCCTAGCGGGACCCCCTTGGGACGAGCAGTACTTC. The V call is TRBV10-3, the J call TRBJ2-7; TRBD2 matches 9 bases. This CDR3 comprises 17 residues. CDR1 is ENHRY and CDR2 is SYGVKD in the germline V gene. Trimming cost V 10 bases and J 5 bases; bases outside gene matches: 21.

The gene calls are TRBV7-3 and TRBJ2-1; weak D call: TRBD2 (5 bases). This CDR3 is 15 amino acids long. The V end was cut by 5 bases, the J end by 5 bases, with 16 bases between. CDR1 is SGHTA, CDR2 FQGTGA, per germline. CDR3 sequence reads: CASSPLGARDNEQFF. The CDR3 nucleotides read TGTGCCAGCAGCCCATTGGGTGCGAGGGACAATGAGCAGTTCTTC.

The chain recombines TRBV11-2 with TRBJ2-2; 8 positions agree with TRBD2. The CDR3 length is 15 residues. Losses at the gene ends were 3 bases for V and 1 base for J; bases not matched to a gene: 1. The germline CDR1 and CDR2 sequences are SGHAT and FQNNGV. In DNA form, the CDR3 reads TGTGCCAGCAGCTTGCTAGCGGGGAACACCGGGGAGCTGTTTTTT. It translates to CASSLLAGNTGELFF.

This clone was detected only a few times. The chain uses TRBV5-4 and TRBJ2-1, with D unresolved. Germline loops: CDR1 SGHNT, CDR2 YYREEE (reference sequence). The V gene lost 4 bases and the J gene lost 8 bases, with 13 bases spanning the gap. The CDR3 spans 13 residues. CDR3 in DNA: TGTGCCAGCAGCCACCGAATTCCGGATGAGCAGTTCTTC. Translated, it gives CASSHRIPDEQFF.

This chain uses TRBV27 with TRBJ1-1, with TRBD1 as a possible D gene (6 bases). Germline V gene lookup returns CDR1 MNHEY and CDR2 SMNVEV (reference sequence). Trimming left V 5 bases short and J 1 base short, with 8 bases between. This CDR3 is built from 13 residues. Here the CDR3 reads CASSPQGNTEAFF. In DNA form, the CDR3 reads TGTGCCAGCAGTCCACAGGGGAACACTGAAGCTTTCTTT.

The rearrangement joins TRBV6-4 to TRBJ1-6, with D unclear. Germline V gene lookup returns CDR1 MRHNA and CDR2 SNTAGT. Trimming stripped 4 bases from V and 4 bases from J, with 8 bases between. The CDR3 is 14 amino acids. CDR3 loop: CASSVEVYNSPLHF. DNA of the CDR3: TGTGCCAGCAGTGTTGAGGTTTATAATTCACCCCTCCACTTT.

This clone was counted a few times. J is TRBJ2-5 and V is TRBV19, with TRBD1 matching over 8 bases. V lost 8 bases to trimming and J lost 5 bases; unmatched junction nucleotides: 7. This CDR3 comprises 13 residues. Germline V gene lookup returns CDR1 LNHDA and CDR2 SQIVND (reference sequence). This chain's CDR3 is CASAGGAGETQYF. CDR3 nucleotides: TGTGCCAGTGCAGGGGGCGCGGGGGAGACCCAGTACTTC.

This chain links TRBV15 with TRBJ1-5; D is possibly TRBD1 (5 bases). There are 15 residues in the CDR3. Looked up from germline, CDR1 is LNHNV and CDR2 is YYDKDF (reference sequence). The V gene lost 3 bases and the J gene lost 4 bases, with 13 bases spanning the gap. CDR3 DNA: TGTGCCACCAGCAGCGGAGGGCGGGGGAATCAGCCCCAGCATTTT. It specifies CATSSGGRGNQPQHF.

Written as DNA, the CDR3 is TGCGCCAGCAGCCATTCTAGCGGGACGGGCACCGGGGAGCTGTTTTTT. As protein: CASSHSSGTGTGELFF. The chain joins TRBV4-1 to TRBJ2-2, with 9 bases fitting TRBD2. J lost 4 bases, V lost 3 bases, and 6 bases had no gene match. This CDR3 has 16 residues. Germline CDR1 is MGHRA and CDR2 is YSYEKL.

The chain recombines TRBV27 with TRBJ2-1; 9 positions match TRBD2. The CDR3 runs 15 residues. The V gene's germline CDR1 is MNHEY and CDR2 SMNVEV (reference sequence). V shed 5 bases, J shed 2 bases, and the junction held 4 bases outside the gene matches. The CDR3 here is CASSPKRGAYNEQFF. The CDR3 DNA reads TGTGCCAGCAGTCCCAAGCGGGGGGCCTACAATGAGCAGTTCTTC.

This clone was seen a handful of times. This chain's CDR3 is CASTGRVNTEAFF. The CDR3, as DNA: TGTGCCAGCACCGGCAGGGTGAACACTGAAGCTTTCTTT. The chain links TRBV6-6 to TRBJ1-1; D possibly corresponds to TRBD1 (5 bases). V was trimmed by 7 bases and J by 0 bases, leaving 9 bases between them. Germline V CDR1 and CDR2: MNHNY, SVGAGI (reference sequence). The CDR3 sequence is 13 residues long.

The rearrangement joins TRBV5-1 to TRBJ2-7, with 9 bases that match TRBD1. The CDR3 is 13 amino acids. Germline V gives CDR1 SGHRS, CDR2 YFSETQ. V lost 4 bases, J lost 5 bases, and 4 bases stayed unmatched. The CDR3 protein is CASSRTGVHEQYF. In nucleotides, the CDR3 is TGCGCCAGCAGCAGGACAGGGGTGCACGAGCAGTACTTC.

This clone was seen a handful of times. Here the CDR3 reads CASSLTVFYEQYF. The DNA of the CDR3 is TGTGCCAGCAGTTTGACAGTCTTCTACGAGCAGTACTTC. The rearrangement links TRBV27 to TRBJ2-7; a weak D match, TRBD1 (5 bases). The CDR3 length is 13 residues. V shed 3 bases and J shed 3 bases, with 9 bases lying between them. Looked up from germline, CDR1 is MNHEY and CDR2 is SMNVEV (reference sequence).

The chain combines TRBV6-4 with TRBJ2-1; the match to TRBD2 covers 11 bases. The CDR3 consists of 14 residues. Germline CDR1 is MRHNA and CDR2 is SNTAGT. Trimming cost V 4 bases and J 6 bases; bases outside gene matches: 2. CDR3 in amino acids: CASSVSGGANEQFF. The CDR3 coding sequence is TGTGCCAGCAGTGTTAGCGGGGGGGCCAATGAGCAGTTCTTC.